This T cell receptor beta chain came from a study of control samples from healthy donors and cancer patients. The CDR3 loop spans 16 amino acids. TCRdb's table, derived via immunoSEQ multiplex PCR, lists solely in-frame clones and lacks some. The table shows some 87,000 clones, with 91% occurring only once. This chain uses TRBV1 with TRBJ1-4. TRBV1 is a pseudogene. Sequenced material: blood. This TCR came from a man in his thirties or forties in good health. The CDR3 nucleotides read TGCACCAGCAGCCAAGAGGGGAGGGGCAGCCGGGAAAAACTGTTTTTT. It yields the protein CTSSQEGRGSREKLFF.